This T cell receptor (beta chain) was sequenced for a study of shared clonotypes between healthy human individuals. Study conclusions and caveats: When naive CD4 clonotypes were compared across a handful of donors, around 4.6% were shared. Incomplete sequencing of sorted subsets was indicated by rarefaction despite large depth.

The assay ran at deep level. Data came from immunoSEQ multiplex PCR; TCRdb stores just in-frame clones and leaves some out. Here the sample spans over 2 million clones, approximately 94% being singletons. The CDR3 has 13 amino acids. In germline, CDR1 is LNHDA, CDR2 SQIVND (reference sequence). Trimming pared 3 bases from V and 6 bases from J, leaving 8 bases between. The naive CD8 subset, CD45RO-negative cells positively selected for CCR7, excluded terminally differentiated effector memory CD45RA+ cells. None of the donors, who were healthy HIV-negative adults, had recently had acute infections or vaccinations. For this clone: Its matching antigen is unknown.

The sequenced sample was naive CD8+ T cells sorted from blood. This clonotype was obtained from a man between 18 and 35 years old in good health. The chain is built from TRBV19 and TRBJ2-2; unclear D gene. CDR3 DNA sequence: TGTGCCAGTAGTATTCTCGCTTCCGGGGAGCTGTTTTTT. Translation gives CASSILASGELFF.